One sample yielded the 6 T cell receptor beta chains listed below, sequenced in a study of T cells in Graves' hyperthyroidism and ophthalmopathy. From RNA transcripts, TCR beta CDR3 regions were amplified. An initial round of RT-PCR targeting the TCR CDR3 relied on the HTBI primer set. MiXCR, applied by TCRdb to the multiplex PCR reads, yields one record per CDR3 protein. The table includes under 750,000 distinct CDR3 sequences, approximately 19% detected once. The material sequenced was blood. Receptor source: a woman in her fifties or sixties with Graves' hyperthyroidism that later progressed to Graves' ophthalmopathy.

Comment on this clonotype: An end of the junction does not agree with germline; a read error may underlie this. The chain joins TRBV6-1 to TRBJ1-1; unclear D gene. The CDR3 runs 12 residues. CDR1 MNHNS and CDR2 SASEGT come from the germline V gene. CDR3 coding DNA: TGTGCCGGCAGGTCCCGAGGCACTGAAGCTTTCTTT. Encoded protein: CAGRSRGTEAFF.

This clonotype came up once. Possible read error: a much larger clone is one base away. This chain uses TRBV7-2 with TRBJ1-5, with D tentatively TRBD1 (6 bases). The J call is uncertain, as TRBJ2-3 better fits the DNA end. CDR1 and CDR2 from the germline V gene are SGHTA and FQGNSA. The CDR3 contains 16 residues. The CDR3 DNA sequence: TGTGCCAGCAGCAAGCAGGGGTTGGTTGGCAATCAGCCCCAGTATTTT. This gives the protein CASSKQGLVGNQPQYF.

This clonotype was counted at least ten times. The V call is TRBV5-1, the J call TRBJ1-4; D not resolved. The V gene lost 1 base and the J gene lost 6 bases, with 13 bases spanning the gap. The germline V gene has CDR1 SGHRS and CDR2 YFSETQ. The CDR3 covers 15 residues. This CDR3 reads CASSLRSLGYEKLFF. CDR3 nucleotide sequence: TGCGCCAGCAGCTTGCGGAGCCTGGGTTATGAAAAACTGTTTTTT. Filled out from reference TRBV5-1 and TRBJ1-4, the complete variable domain reads KAGVTQTPRYLIKTRGQQVTLSCSPISGHRSVSWYQQTPGQGLQFLFEYFSETQRNKGNFPGRFSGRQFSNSRSEMNVSTLELGDSALYLCASSLRSLGYEKLFFGSGTQLSVL.

This chain uses TRBV5-4 with TRBJ2-3; D tentatively fits TRBD1 or TRBD2 (5 bases each). CDR1 is SGHNT and CDR2 is YYREEE in the germline V gene (reference sequence). The V end was cut by 9 bases, the J end by 3 bases, with 17 bases between. This CDR3 contains 14 residues. The CDR3 sequence: CAILPGPRTDTQYF. The DNA for the CDR3 is TGTGCCATTCTTCCGGGACCGAGGACAGATACGCAGTATTTT.

This chain links TRBV3-1 with TRBJ2-3, with 9 bases fitting TRBD2. Germline V gene data show CDR1 as LGHDT and CDR2 as YNNKEL (reference sequence). With V trimmed by 6 bases and J by 1 base, 8 bases remained unmatched. The CDR3 runs 16 residues. CDR3 residues: CASSQSGGPGTDTQYF. The CDR3 DNA is TGTGCCAGCAGTCAAAGCGGGGGGCCTGGCACAGATACGCAGTATTTT.

This clonotype was observed at least ten times. The chain employs TRBV11-2 and TRBJ2-3; D is ambiguous. The V end was cut by 3 bases, the J end by 2 bases, with 9 bases between. In germline, CDR1 is SGHAT, CDR2 FQNNGV. The CDR3 covers 14 residues. The CDR3 nucleotides read TGTGCCAGCAGCTTCCCAGAAAACACAGATACGCAGTATTTT. Its protein is CASSFPENTDTQYF.